These 29 T cell receptor beta chains came from one sample sequenced in a study of CD8 T cells in Susac syndrome. RNA, at about 0.5 to 1 ug, was reverse transcribed with random hexamers. TCRdb ran MiXCR on the immunoSEQ multiplex PCR reads and lists one entry per CDR3 protein. The repertoire has some 150,000 distinct CDR3 sequences, approximately 94% of them found once; the top ten carry 0.07% to 0.1%. The specimen sequenced was CD4+ T cells from PBMCs. Source of these receptors: a human donor in good health.

The chain couples TRBV20-1 to TRBJ1-1; D call uncertain. Germline CDR1 and CDR2: DFQATT and SNEGSKA (reference sequence). The length of the CDR3 is 8 residues. The ends were cut back, 3 bases at V and 10 bases at J, with 3 bases in the middle. The CDR3 nucleotides read TGCAGTGCTAGGGGAGCTTTCTTT. As protein: CSARGAFF.

The rearrangement uses TRBV7-9 and TRBJ1-4; a possible D gene is TRBD1 (6 bases). CDR3 length equals 16 residues. Deletions cut 5 bases from V and 6 bases from J, with 19 bases between. Germline V lookup: CDR1 SEHNR, CDR2 FQNEAQ (reference sequence). The CDR3 DNA is TGTGCCAGCAGCGACAGGACGCAGGGGATGGATGAAAAACTGTTTTTT. It translates to CASSDRTQGMDEKLFF. The whole variable domain, filled in from reference TRBV7-9 and TRBJ1-4, reads DTGVSQNPRHKITKRGQNVTFRCDPISEHNRLYWYRQTLGQGPEFLTYFQNEAQLEKSRLLSDRFSAERPKGSFSTLEIQRTEQGDSAMYLCASSDRTQGMDEKLFFGSGTQLSVL.

The chain employs TRBV20-1 and TRBJ1-2; TRBD1 is a possible D gene (6 bases). The CDR3 is 14 residues long. Germline V gives CDR1 DFQATT, CDR2 SNEGSKA (reference sequence). V lost 2 bases, J lost 2 bases, and 12 bases lay in between. The CDR3 region has the DNA TGCAGTGCTAGACATGGACAGCGAAACTATGGCTACACCTTC. This sequence encodes CSARHGQRNYGYTF.

The chain links TRBV28 to TRBJ2-7; 7 bases match TRBD2. The CDR3 totals 16 residues. CDR1 is MDHEN and CDR2 is SYDVKM in the germline V gene. Trimming removed 1 base from V and 0 bases from J; junction bases left unmatched: 6. The CDR3 sequence: CASSLYPGTNSYEQYF. The CDR3 DNA is TGTGCCAGCAGTTTATACCCCGGGACTAACTCCTACGAGCAGTACTTC.

This sequence joins TRBV30 and TRBJ1-2; D gene unclear. V lost 3 bases and J 1 base, leaving 12 bases between the germline ends. Germline CDR1 GTSNPN, CDR2 SVGIG (reference sequence). This CDR3 region has 14 residues. In nucleotides, the CDR3 is TGTGCCTGGAGCTCGGGCCAAAATAACTATGGCTACACCTTC. Translated, it gives CAWSSGQNNYGYTF.

The chain links TRBV10-3 to TRBJ1-1; the D is unclear. Germline lookup yields CDR1 ENHRY and CDR2 SYGVKD. The CDR3 extends over 14 amino acids. V shed 6 bases and J shed 0 bases, with 11 bases lying between them. For the CDR3, the DNA is TGTGCCATCAGGTCGGGCAGGTTGAACACTGAAGCTTTCTTT. It encodes CAIRSGRLNTEAFF.

The genes are TRBV5-1 and TRBJ1-1, with TRBD1 matching over 7 bases. V dropped 4 bases and J dropped 0; count of bases not matched to a gene: 6. The germline V gene has CDR1 SGHRS and CDR2 YFSETQ. The CDR3 covers 15 residues. The CDR3: CASSTDRAMNTEAFF. DNA for the CDR3: TGCGCCAGCAGCACCGACAGGGCCATGAACACTGAAGCTTTCTTT.

The chain has TRBV15 and TRBJ1-1; D unclear. CDR3 length: 14 residues. CDR1 and CDR2 (germline): LNHNV, YYDKDF (reference sequence). Trimming took off 0 bases at V and 4 bases at J, with 9 bases between the two ends. In nucleotides, the CDR3 is TGTGCCACCAGCAGAGAGTACGAGAGCACTGAAGCTTTCTTT. The encoded protein is CATSREYESTEAFF. The complete variable domain, with remaining parts taken from reference TRBV15 and TRBJ1-1, reads DAMVIQNPRYQVTQFGKPVTLSCSQTLNHNVMYWYQQKSSQAPKLLFHYYDKDFNNEADTPDNFQSRRPNTSFCFLDIRSPGLGDTAMYLCATSREYESTEAFFGQGTRLTVV.

The rearrangement joins TRBV6-4 to TRBJ2-1, with 10 bases lining up with TRBD2. V gave up 0 bases and J gave up 4 bases; unmatched junction bases: 0. The germline V gene has CDR1 MRHNA and CDR2 SNTAGT. The CDR3 spans 15 residues. DNA of the CDR3: TGTGCCAGCAGTGACTCGACTAGCGGGTACAATGAGCAGTTCTTC. The encoded protein is CASSDSTSGYNEQFF.

The chain is built from TRBV20-1 and TRBJ2-3; D ambiguous. CDR1 is DFQATT, CDR2 SNEGSKA, per germline (reference sequence). CDR3 length: 13 residues. Trimming removed 1 base from V and 3 bases from J, with 8 bases in between. The CDR3 bases are TGCAGTGCTAGAGTTGACGGGACAGATACGCAGTATTTT. Amino acids: CSARVDGTDTQYF.

This clonotype was picked up one time. The chain couples TRBV10-1 to TRBJ2-5; 11 nucleotides line up with TRBD2. The CDR3 sequence is 15 residues long. The V gene end was trimmed by 3 bases and the J gene end by 5 bases; junction bases not matched to a gene: 5. Germline V CDR1 and CDR2: WNHNN, SYGVQD (reference sequence). The CDR3 DNA reads TGCGCCAGCAGTGAAGGGACTAGCGGAGGGGAGACCCAGTACTTC. Residues: CASSEGTSGGETQYF.

In its sample, this clonotype was seen once. The chain couples TRBV12-3 or TRBV12-4 to TRBJ2-5, with 9 bases identical to TRBD1. V shed 6 bases and J 6 bases; nucleotides not matched to a gene: 8. This CDR3 contains 14 residues. The CDR3 sequence is CASSYRDREQTQYF. In DNA form, the CDR3 reads TGTGCCAGCAGCTACCGGGACAGGGAACAGACCCAGTACTTC.

This chain uses TRBV30 with TRBJ1-1, with TRBD1 identical over 8 bases. The junction had 2 bases not matched to a gene; V was cut back by 5 bases and J by 0 bases. The CDR3 runs to 13 residues. CDR1 is GTSNPN and CDR2 is SVGIG in the germline V gene (reference sequence). This CDR3 is CAWGQGMNTEAFF. The CDR3 DNA reads TGTGCCTGGGGACAGGGAATGAACACTGAAGCTTTCTTT.

This chain uses TRBV12-3 or TRBV12-4 with TRBJ2-2; TRBD2 matches at 9 bases. V lost 1 base to trimming and J lost 0 bases; unmatched junction nucleotides: 6. The CDR3 is 18 residues long. Here the CDR3 DNA reads TGTGCCAGCAGTTTAGTAGCGGGAGATCTCGCGAACACCGGGGAGCTGTTTTTT. This sequence encodes CASSLVAGDLANTGELFF.

This chain joins TRBV7-9 and TRBJ2-1; 8 positions agree with TRBD1. The length of the CDR3 is 17 residues. CDR1 and CDR2 from the germline V gene are SEHNR and FQNEAQ (reference sequence). Germline trimming cut 5 bases from V and 2 bases from J; bases unmatched to any gene: 11. In nucleotides, the CDR3 is TGTGCCAGCAGCCCGAACAGGGGGTCAGGACCCTACAATGAGCAGTTCTTC. This translates into CASSPNRGSGPYNEQFF.

This clonotype appeared a single time. The V gene is TRBV19, the J gene TRBJ1-2; 8 bases match TRBD1. The CDR3 length is 15 residues. With V trimmed by 5 bases and J by 8 bases, 13 bases remained unmatched. Germline V gene sequence: CDR1 LNHDA, CDR2 SQIVND (reference sequence). The CDR3 DNA sequence: TGTGCCAGTAGTGTATCCCCCGGGACAGGCGGCGGCTACACCTTC. Its translation: CASSVSPGTGGGYTF.

A note on this clonotype: At one end the junction does not follow the germline gene, possibly because of a read error. This chain connects TRBV7-7 to TRBJ2-2; 11 bases match TRBD2. The V gene's germline CDR1 is SSHAT and CDR2 FNYEAQ (reference sequence). The CDR3 is made up of 20 amino acids. CDR3 in amino acids: CASSPQASSGRRTNTGELFF. CDR3 bases: TGTGCTAGCAGCCCACAGGCGTCTAGCGGGAGGAGGACGAACACCGGGGAGCTGTTTTTT.

The rearrangement links TRBV27 to TRBJ2-1; the match to TRBD2 covers 10 bases. J was trimmed by 7 bases and V by 5 bases; bases with no gene match: 14. This CDR3 region has 17 residues. CDR1 and CDR2 from the germline V gene are MNHEY and SMNVEV (reference sequence). CDR3 nucleotide sequence: TGTGCCAGCAGTCCCAGGCCCCTAGCGGGAGCTTGGAATGAGCAGTTCTTC. Its protein product is CASSPRPLAGAWNEQFF.

In nucleotides, the CDR3 is TGCAGCGTTGACGGATTGGTCCTTAGCACAGATACGCAGTATTTT. The encoded protein is CSVDGLVLSTDTQYF. The chain is built from TRBV29-1 and TRBJ2-3; D gene uncertain. CDR3 size: 15 residues. CDR1 and CDR2 (germline): SQVTM, ANQGSEA. V was trimmed by 3 bases and J by 0 bases, leaving 13 bases between them.

The V call is TRBV11-3, the J call TRBJ2-3; unclear D gene. From germline, CDR1 is SGHNT and CDR2 YENEEA. Trimming removed 5 bases at V and 6 bases at J, with 9 bases between. The CDR3 covers 12 residues. CDR3 amino acids: CASSLKPDTQYF. CDR3 bases: TGTGCCAGCAGCCTCAAGCCGGATACGCAGTATTTT. The full variable domain, rest sourced from reference TRBV11-3 and TRBJ2-3, is EAGVVQSPRYKIIEKKQPVAFWCNPISGHNTLYWYLQNLGQGPELLIRYENEEAVDDSQLPKDRFSAERLKGVDSTLKIQPAELGDSAVYLCASSLKPDTQYFGPGTRLTVL.

V usage is TRBV19 and J usage is TRBJ1-1, with D hard to call. V lost 1 base and J lost 0, with 6 bases in between. The CDR3 spans 14 residues. Germline CDR1 is LNHDA and CDR2 is SQIVND (reference sequence). The CDR3 nucleotides read TGTGCCAGTAGTATAGTGGTTATGAACACTGAAGCTTTCTTT. This gives the protein CASSIVVMNTEAFF. Full variable domain (missing parts from reference TRBV19 and TRBJ1-1): DGGITQSPKYLFRKEGQNVTLSCEQNLNHDAMYWYRQDPGQGLRLIYYSQIVNDFQKGDIAEGYSVSREKKESFPLTVTSAQKNPTAFYLCASSIVVMNTEAFFGQGTRLTVV.

This clonotype came up once. The chain couples TRBV30 to TRBJ1-1; D is unresolved. Deletions cut 0 bases from V and 0 bases from J, with 17 bases between. Germline values: CDR1 GTSNPN, CDR2 SVGIG (reference sequence). This CDR3 is 17 amino acids long. The CDR3: CAWSVQPGRTVNTEAFF. CDR3 in DNA: TGTGCCTGGAGTGTACAGCCCGGTCGGACGGTGAACACTGAAGCTTTCTTT.

The genes are TRBV29-1 and TRBJ1-2; 7 nucleotides agree with TRBD1. The V gene end was trimmed by 8 bases and the J gene end by 2 bases; junction bases not matched to a gene: 8. There are 13 residues in the CDR3. The germline V gene encodes CDR1 SQVTM and CDR2 ANQGSEA. DNA of the CDR3: TGCAGCCTGGAGGGGGCGCGAAACTATGGCTACACCTTC. It is translated as CSLEGARNYGYTF.

This clonotype appeared once. The chain combines TRBV29-1 with TRBJ2-5; D may be TRBD2 (5 bases). The CDR3 loop spans 16 amino acids. The V end was cut by 0 bases, the J end by 2 bases, with 16 bases between. Germline loops: CDR1 SQVTM, CDR2 ANQGSEA. CDR3 region: CSVEDAGRPFQETQYF. The CDR3 region has the DNA TGCAGCGTTGAAGATGCGGGCAGACCTTTTCAAGAGACCCAGTACTTC.

The chain employs TRBV2 and TRBJ2-1, with 14 positions matching TRBD2. There are 15 residues in the CDR3. With V trimmed by 5 bases and J by 7 bases, 4 bases remained unmatched. Germline values: CDR1 SNHLY, CDR2 FYNNEI. CDR3 amino acids: CASSMGLAGVNEQFF. The CDR3 nucleotides read TGTGCCAGCAGTATGGGACTAGCGGGAGTGAATGAGCAGTTCTTC.

This chain uses TRBV7-2 with TRBJ1-1; D unclear. Germline assignment: CDR1 SGHTA and CDR2 FQGNSA. The CDR3 has 14 residues. V dropped 2 bases and J dropped 3 bases, with 10 bases sitting between them. As DNA, the CDR3 is TGTGCCAGCAGCTTAAAGAGGCCTGACACTGAAGCTTTCTTT. Protein product: CASSLKRPDTEAFF.

V usage is TRBV5-4 and J usage is TRBJ2-5; D gene unclear. Germline V lookup: CDR1 SGHNT, CDR2 YYREEE (reference sequence). The V end was cut by 2 bases, the J end by 5 bases, with 10 bases between. There are 13 residues in the CDR3. CDR3 region: CASSLPPGETQYF. CDR3 DNA: TGTGCCAGCAGCTTACCACCGGGCGAGACCCAGTACTTC.

V usage is TRBV6-1 and J usage is TRBJ2-4, with D perhaps matching TRBD2 (6 bases). The CDR3 runs 14 residues. V was clipped by 10 bases and J by 6 bases, with 19 bases between them. The V gene's germline CDR1 is MNHNS and CDR2 SASEGT. CDR3 nucleotide sequence: TGTGCCACTACCCGGGGACTCGGGGGAAACATTCAGTACTTC. Protein product: CATTRGLGGNIQYF.

The chain combines TRBV24-1 with TRBJ2-3; 7 positions agree with TRBD1. Germline-derived CDR1 and CDR2 are KGHDR and SFDVKD. The CDR3 covers 16 residues. V dropped 4 bases and J dropped 4; count of bases not matched to a gene: 10. The CDR3 nucleotides read TGTGCCACCAGTGACCCGACAGGGAAAGGTTCAGATACGCAGTATTTT. This codes for CATSDPTGKGSDTQYF.